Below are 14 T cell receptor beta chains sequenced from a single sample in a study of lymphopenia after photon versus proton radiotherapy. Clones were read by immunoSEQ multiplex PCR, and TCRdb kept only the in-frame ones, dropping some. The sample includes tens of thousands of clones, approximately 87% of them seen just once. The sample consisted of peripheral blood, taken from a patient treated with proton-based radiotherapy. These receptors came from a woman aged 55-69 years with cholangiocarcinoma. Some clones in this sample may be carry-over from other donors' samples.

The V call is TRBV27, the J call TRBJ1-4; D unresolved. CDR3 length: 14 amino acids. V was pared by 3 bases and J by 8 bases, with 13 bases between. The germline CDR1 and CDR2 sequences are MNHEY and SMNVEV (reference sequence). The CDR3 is CASSFAGWKEKLFF. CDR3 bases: TGTGCCAGCAGTTTCGCGGGGTGGAAAGAAAAACTGTTTTTT.

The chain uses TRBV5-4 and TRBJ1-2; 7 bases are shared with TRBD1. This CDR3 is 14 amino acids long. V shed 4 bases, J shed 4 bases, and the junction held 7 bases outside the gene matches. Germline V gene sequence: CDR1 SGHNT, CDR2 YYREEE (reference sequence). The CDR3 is CASSGGQSLYGYTF. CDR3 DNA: TGTGCCAGCAGCGGGGGACAGAGTCTCTATGGCTACACCTTC.

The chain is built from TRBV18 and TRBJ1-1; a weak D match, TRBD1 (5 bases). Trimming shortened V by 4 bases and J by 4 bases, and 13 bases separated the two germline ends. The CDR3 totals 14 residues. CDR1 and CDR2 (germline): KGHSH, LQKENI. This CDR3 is CASSRVREGTEAFF. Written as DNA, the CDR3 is TGTGCCAGCTCACGGGTCAGGGAGGGCACTGAAGCTTTCTTT.

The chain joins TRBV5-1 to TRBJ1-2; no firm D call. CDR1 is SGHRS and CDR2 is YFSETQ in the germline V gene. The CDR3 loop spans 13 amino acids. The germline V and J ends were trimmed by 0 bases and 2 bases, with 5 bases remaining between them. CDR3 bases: TGCGCCAGCAGCTTGGTGTCCAACTATGGCTACACCTTC. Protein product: CASSLVSNYGYTF.

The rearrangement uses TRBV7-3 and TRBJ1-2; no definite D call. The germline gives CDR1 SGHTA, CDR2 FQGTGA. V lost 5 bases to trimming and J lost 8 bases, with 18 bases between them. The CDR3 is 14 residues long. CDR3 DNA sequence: TGTGCCAGCAGCCCCGCGCCGAGGGAACGCGGCTACACCTTC. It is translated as CASSPAPRERGYTF.

The DNA for the CDR3 is TGTGCCAGTAGTACCGCGTTCATGAACACTGAAGCTTTCTTT. This codes for CASSTAFMNTEAFF. The V gene is TRBV19, the J gene TRBJ1-1; D remains ambiguous. V shed 4 bases and J shed 0 bases, with 9 bases lying between them. Looked up from germline, CDR1 is LNHDA and CDR2 is SQIVND (reference sequence). The CDR3 spans 14 residues.

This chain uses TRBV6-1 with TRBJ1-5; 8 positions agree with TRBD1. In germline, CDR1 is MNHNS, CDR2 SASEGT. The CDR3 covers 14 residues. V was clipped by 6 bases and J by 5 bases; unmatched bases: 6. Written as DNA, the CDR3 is TGTGCCAGCAGGGACAGGGTAAGGGATCAGCCCCAGCATTTT. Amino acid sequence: CASRDRVRDQPQHF.

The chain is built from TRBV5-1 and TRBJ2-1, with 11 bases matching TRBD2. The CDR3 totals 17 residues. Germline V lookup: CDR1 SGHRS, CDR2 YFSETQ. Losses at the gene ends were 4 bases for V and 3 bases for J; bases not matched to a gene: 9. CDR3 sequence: CASSDSLAGGIYNEQFF. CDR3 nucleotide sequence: TGCGCCAGCAGCGACTCTTTAGCGGGGGGGATCTACAATGAGCAGTTCTTC.

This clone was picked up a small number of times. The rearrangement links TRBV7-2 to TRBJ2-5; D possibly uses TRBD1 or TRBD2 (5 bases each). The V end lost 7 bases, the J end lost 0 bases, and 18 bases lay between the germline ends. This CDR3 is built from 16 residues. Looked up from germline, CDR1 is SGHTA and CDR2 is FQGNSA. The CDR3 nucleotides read TGTGCCAGCATCTCGCCGGGACGGATGTACCAAGAGACCCAGTACTTC. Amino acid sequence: CASISPGRMYQETQYF.

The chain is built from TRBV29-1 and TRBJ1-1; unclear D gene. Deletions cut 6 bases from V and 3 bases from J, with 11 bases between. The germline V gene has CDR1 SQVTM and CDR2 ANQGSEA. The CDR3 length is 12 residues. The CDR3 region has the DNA TGCAGCGTCCGACGGGGATACACTGAAGCTTTCTTT. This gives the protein CSVRRGYTEAFF.

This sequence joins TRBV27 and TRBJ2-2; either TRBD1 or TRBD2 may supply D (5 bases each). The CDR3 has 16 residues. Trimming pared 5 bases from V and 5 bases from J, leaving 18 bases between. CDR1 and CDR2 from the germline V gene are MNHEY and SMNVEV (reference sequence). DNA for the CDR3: TGTGCCAGCAGTATAGGAGGTAGCGAGGGGACCGGGGAGCTGTTTTTT. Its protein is CASSIGGSEGTGELFF.

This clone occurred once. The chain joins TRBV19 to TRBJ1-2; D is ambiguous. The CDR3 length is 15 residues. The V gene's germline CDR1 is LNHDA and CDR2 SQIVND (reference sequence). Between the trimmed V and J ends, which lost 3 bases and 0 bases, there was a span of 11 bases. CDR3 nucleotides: TGTGCCAGTAGTATCGGGCGCCAAGCTAACTATGGCTACACCTTC. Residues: CASSIGRQANYGYTF.

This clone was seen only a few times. CDR3 region: CASSFAGTEYGYTF. CDR3 bases: TGTGCCAGCAGTTTTGCCGGGACAGAGTATGGCTACACCTTC. The rearrangement uses TRBV27 and TRBJ1-2, with TRBD1 identical over 7 bases. J gave up 5 bases and V 3 bases, and 6 bases lay outside the gene matches. The length of the CDR3 is 14 residues. The germline gives CDR1 MNHEY, CDR2 SMNVEV (reference sequence).

In DNA, the CDR3 is TGCGCCAGCAGCCAAGATGTATTCACCGGATCAGGAGAGACCCAGTACTTC. Encoded protein: CASSQDVFTGSGETQYF. This chain connects TRBV4-1 to TRBJ2-5; D remains ambiguous. Germline-derived CDR1 and CDR2 are MGHRA and YSYEKL. This CDR3 spans 17 amino acids. Trimming took off 0 bases at V and 4 bases at J, with 18 bases between the two ends.